A single sample is the source of the 12 T cell receptor beta chains below, sequenced in a study of cytomegalovirus exposure and HLA in healthy donors. 13 Jbeta primers and 60 Vbeta primers were used for the PCR. The data were produced by immunoSEQ multiplex PCR, yet TCRdb's version contains in-frame clones alone and is incomplete. Among about 150,000 clones listed, roughly 79% were seen once. The material sequenced was PBMCs. These receptors were obtained from a man between 18 and 35 years old in good health and CMV-seronegative.

This sequence joins TRBV6-1 and TRBJ2-2; a possible D gene is TRBD1 (6 bases). V was trimmed by 6 bases and J by 0 bases, leaving 8 bases between them. The germline V gene has CDR1 MNHNS and CDR2 SASEGT. CDR3 length equals 14 residues. The CDR3 coding sequence is TGTGCCAGCAGAAGGACAGCGAACACCGGGGAGCTGTTTTTT. Translation: CASRRTANTGELFF.

This chain links TRBV7-2 with TRBJ2-5; D might be TRBD1 (5 bases). V was clipped by 5 bases and J by 2 bases, with 9 bases between them. CDR1 and CDR2 (germline): SGHTA, FQGNSA. The CDR3 length is 13 residues. CDR3 in DNA: TGTGCCAGCAGCACCCGACAGCAAGAGACCCAGTACTTC. Translated, it gives CASSTRQQETQYF.

The V call is TRBV4-1, the J call TRBJ2-3; a weak D match, TRBD2 (6 bases). The CDR3 totals 18 residues. With 0 bases removed from V and 3 bases from J, the gap between germline ends came to 19 bases. Germline CDR1 is MGHRA and CDR2 is YSYEKL. In DNA, the CDR3 is TGCGCCAGCAGCCAAGATCCTGTTAGTAGCGGAGGGACAGATACGCAGTATTTT. Protein product: CASSQDPVSSGGTDTQYF.

CDR3 in DNA: TGTGCCAGCAGCGACGGGACGGGAGGTGAAGCTTTCTTT. Its protein is CASSDGTGGEAFF. The chain combines TRBV5-8 with TRBJ1-1, with TRBD1 as a possible D gene (5 bases). Trimming removed 4 bases from V and 7 bases from J, with 14 bases in between. The CDR3 runs to 13 residues. From germline, CDR1 is SGHTS and CDR2 YDEGEE.

V gene TRBV18 combines with J gene TRBJ1-5; D unresolved. CDR3 length equals 13 residues. CDR1 KGHSH and CDR2 LQKENI come from the germline V gene. V shed 5 bases and J shed 3 bases, with 8 bases lying between them. The CDR3 DNA reads TGTGCCAGCTCAGTTAGTACCAATCAGCCCCAGCATTTT. As protein: CASSVSTNQPQHF.

The rearrangement uses TRBV11-2 and TRBJ2-2; the D gene is possibly TRBD1 (6 bases). This CDR3 has 17 residues. CDR1 and CDR2 from the germline V gene are SGHAT and FQNNGV. The V end lost 1 base, the J end lost 1 base, and 13 bases lay between the germline ends. The CDR3 spells CASSLGGQGMNTGELFF. The CDR3 region has the DNA TGTGCCAGCAGCTTAGGGGGGCAGGGGATGAACACCGGGGAGCTGTTTTTT.

The chain has TRBV11-2 and TRBJ2-3; tentatively, D is TRBD1 (5 bases). Germline CDR1 reads SGHAT; CDR2 reads FQNNGV. V dropped 1 base and J dropped 3 bases, with 11 bases sitting between them. The CDR3 contains 15 residues. The CDR3 bases are TGTGCCAGCAGCTTAGGTGGCCAGGGTACAGATACGCAGTATTTT. Translated, it gives CASSLGGQGTDTQYF.

This clone came up once. The chain uses TRBV9 and TRBJ1-3; weak D call: TRBD1 (6 bases). Per germline, CDR1 SGDLS and CDR2 YYNGEE. There are 14 residues in the CDR3. Trimming left V 7 bases short and J 5 bases short, with 16 bases between. The CDR3 loop is CASGGGGSRNTIYF. Here the CDR3 DNA reads TGTGCCAGCGGAGGGGGGGGGTCTAGAAACACCATATATTTT.

The chain employs TRBV9 and TRBJ2-7, with 10 bases that match TRBD1. The CDR3 extends over 16 amino acids. J lost 5 bases, V lost 4 bases, and 12 bases had no gene match. Germline values: CDR1 SGDLS, CDR2 YYNGEE. In nucleotides, the CDR3 is TGTGCCAGCAGCTCCCGGGACAGGGGCCCCTTGAACGAGCAGTACTTC. Residues: CASSSRDRGPLNEQYF.

As for this clone: A read error may account for a junction end that differs from germline. The chain links TRBV5-6 to TRBJ2-2; the D gene is possibly TRBD2 (6 bases). CDR1 is SGHDT, CDR2 YYEEEE, per germline. This CDR3 is built from 19 residues. CDR3: CASSTEGWVWQGDTGGLFF. The DNA of the CDR3 is TGTGCCAGCAGCACCGAAGGTTGGGTGTGGCAGGGTGACACCGGGGGGCTGTTTTTT.

This chain connects TRBV11-1 to TRBJ2-1, with 14 bases matching TRBD2. This CDR3 is 14 amino acids long. V lost 8 bases to trimming and J lost 7 bases; unmatched junction nucleotides: 4. The V gene's germline CDR1 is SGHAT and CDR2 FQDESV (reference sequence). CDR3 residues: CASGRTSGGNEQFF. In DNA, the CDR3 is TGTGCCAGCGGACGGACTAGCGGGGGGAATGAGCAGTTCTTC. Filled out from reference TRBV11-1 and TRBJ2-1, the complete variable domain reads EAEVAQSPRYKITEKSQAVAFWCDPISGHATLYWYRQILGQGPELLVQFQDESVVDDSQLPKDRFSAERLKGVDSTLKIQPAELGDSAMYLCASGRTSGGNEQFFGPGTRLTVL.

As for this clone: The same CDR3 can be traced to other DNA sequences in this sample. The chain carries TRBV5-1 and TRBJ2-3, with 7 bases identical to TRBD1. The V gene end was trimmed by 2 bases and the J gene end by 4 bases; junction bases not matched to a gene: 4. Germline V gene data show CDR1 as SGHRS and CDR2 as YFSETQ. The CDR3 totals 14 residues. The chain's CDR3 is CASSLGQGADTQYF. CDR3 DNA sequence: TGCGCCAGCAGCTTAGGGCAGGGGGCAGATACGCAGTATTTT.